The 28 T cell receptor beta chains given below trace back to one sample, sequenced in a study of blood T cell repertoires in COVID-19. TCRdb's table, derived via immunoSEQ multiplex PCR, lists solely in-frame clones and lacks some. The table shows around 170,000 clones, with 88% occurring only once. The sample taken for sequencing was peripheral blood. Every receptor here comes from a woman aged 25 to 45 with acute or convalescent COVID-19.

The CDR3 region has the DNA TGTGCCAGCAGTGAATCGGGACAGTTAGCTAACTATGGCTACACCTTC. Protein: CASSESGQLANYGYTF. V and J are TRBV6-1 and TRBJ1-2, with 7 bases aligning to TRBD1. There are 16 residues in the CDR3. The ends lost 2 bases at V and 0 bases at J; junction bases unmatched: 6. Per the germline V gene, CDR1 is MNHNS and CDR2 is SASEGT.

The J gene is TRBJ1-3, the V gene TRBV7-8; no firm D call. Germline loops: CDR1 SGHVS, CDR2 FQNEAQ. The CDR3 is 13 residues long. Trimming left V 3 bases short and J 0 bases short, with 3 bases between. The CDR3 here is CASSLSSGNTIYF. As DNA, the CDR3 is TGTGCCAGCAGCTTGAGCTCTGGAAACACCATATATTTT.

The V call is TRBV28, the J call TRBJ2-7; 9 nucleotides align to TRBD1. The CDR3 sequence is 14 residues long. V shed 8 bases and J 2 bases; nucleotides not matched to a gene: 7. Germline V gene lookup returns CDR1 MDHEN and CDR2 SYDVKM. The CDR3 DNA sequence: TGTGCCAGCTCCCCCGGGACAGGGACCTACGAGCAGTACTTC. It encodes CASSPGTGTYEQYF.

This rearrangement joins TRBV29-1 to TRBJ2-7, with 7 bases that match TRBD2. Germline assignment: CDR1 SQVTM and CDR2 ANQGSEA. The CDR3 covers 12 residues. Losses at the gene ends were 7 bases for V and 1 base for J; bases not matched to a gene: 4. The CDR3 nucleotides are TGCAGCGCGGGGGGAGGATCCTACGAGCAGTACTTC. Encoded protein: CSAGGGSYEQYF.

The rearrangement links TRBV9 to TRBJ2-3; D may be TRBD2 (5 bases). Germline-derived CDR1 and CDR2 are SGDLS and YYNGEE. V shed 6 bases and J shed 8 bases, with 13 bases lying between them. The CDR3 contains 12 residues. The CDR3 region is CASTRDEVTQYF. CDR3 DNA: TGTGCCAGCACCCGGGATGAGGTTACGCAGTATTTT.

This sequence joins TRBV28 and TRBJ2-1; a possible D gene is TRBD1 (5 bases). The V end lost 6 bases, the J end lost 6 bases, and 9 bases lay between the germline ends. From germline, CDR1 is MDHEN and CDR2 SYDVKM. This CDR3 is built from 12 residues. CDR3 sequence: CASSRTGNEQFF. CDR3 bases: TGTGCCAGCAGCCGAACAGGCAATGAGCAGTTCTTC.

The chain has TRBV28 and TRBJ1-1; no clear D gene. The germline gives CDR1 MDHEN, CDR2 SYDVKM. With 1 base removed from V and 7 bases from J, the gap between germline ends came to 4 bases. This CDR3 is built from 11 residues. In nucleotides, the CDR3 is TGTGCCAGCAGTTTATCCCTTGAAGCTTTCTTT. Translating it yields CASSLSLEAFF.

This sequence joins TRBV5-1 and TRBJ1-2, with TRBD1 as a possible D gene (5 bases). Germline CDR1 is SGHRS and CDR2 is YFSETQ. The CDR3 spans 15 residues. Trimming shortened V by 0 bases and J by 7 bases, and 16 bases separated the two germline ends. CDR3 sequence: CASSLAAGEASGYTF. CDR3 DNA: TGCGCCAGCAGCTTGGCGGCGGGGGAAGCAAGTGGCTACACCTTC.

The chain carries TRBV15 and TRBJ2-1, with D unresolved. CDR3 length equals 13 residues. Germline V lookup: CDR1 LNHNV, CDR2 YYDKDF (reference sequence). The V end lost 0 bases, the J end lost 15 bases, and 15 bases lay between the germline ends. The CDR3 DNA follows: TGTGCCACCAGCAGAGATTCTTACCGCGCGGTGTTCTTC. Translated: CATSRDSYRAVFF.

This chain links TRBV28 with TRBJ1-1, with a tentative D call TRBD1 (6 bases). The CDR3 covers 12 residues. The V gene lost 8 bases and the J gene lost 3 bases, with 10 bases spanning the gap. Germline V gene lookup returns CDR1 MDHEN and CDR2 SYDVKM. CDR3 sequence reads: CASQEGDTEAFF. The DNA of the CDR3 is TGTGCCAGCCAAGAGGGGGACACTGAAGCTTTCTTT.

The chain joins TRBV7-8 to TRBJ1-1, with a tentative D call TRBD1 (6 bases). Germline V gene sequence: CDR1 SGHVS, CDR2 FQNEAQ. Trimming pared 0 bases from V and 4 bases from J, leaving 12 bases between. This CDR3 contains 15 residues. The CDR3: CASSLAEAGVTEAFF. The DNA for the CDR3 is TGTGCCAGCAGCTTAGCCGAGGCAGGGGTCACTGAAGCTTTCTTT.

This clone was found a few times. The junction does not match germline at one end; this may be a read error. As DNA, the CDR3 is TGTGCCAGCAGTACCCTCCGGGACACACTCTCCTTT. Encoded protein: CASSTLRDTLSF. The rearrangement uses TRBV28 and TRBJ1-6; D is possibly TRBD1 (6 bases). Per germline, CDR1 MDHEN and CDR2 SYDVKM. This CDR3 comprises 12 residues.

In its sample, this clone was seen once. J is TRBJ2-6 and V is TRBV2; D is undetermined. The CDR3 totals 17 residues. CDR1 is SNHLY, CDR2 FYNNEI, per germline. Trimming left V 2 bases short and J 2 bases short, with 13 bases between. In DNA, the CDR3 is TGTGCCAGCAGTGAAAACTTACTGCGGCCTGGGGCCAACGTCCTGACTTTC. It translates to CASSENLLRPGANVLTF.

The rearrangement joins TRBV3-1 (or the pseudogene TRBV3-2) to TRBJ2-6; D uncertain. Between the trimmed V and J ends, which lost 5 bases and 9 bases, there was a span of 8 bases. This CDR3 region has 12 residues. CDR1 and CDR2 (germline): LGHDT, YNNKEL (reference sequence). CDR3: CASSANYNVLTF. The CDR3 nucleotides read TGTGCCAGCAGCGCGAATTACAACGTCCTGACTTTC.

This clone was picked up one time. This rearrangement joins TRBV3-1 (or the pseudogene TRBV3-2) to TRBJ2-1; 8 nucleotides align to TRBD2. CDR3 length equals 14 residues. V trimming: 1 base; J trimming: 7 bases; junction bases outside the gene matches: 3. CDR1 LGHDT and CDR2 YNNKEL come from the germline V gene (reference sequence). The CDR3 DNA sequence: TGTGCCAGCAGCCAAGGACCGGGAGGGAATGAGCAGTTCTTC. Translation: CASSQGPGGNEQFF.

The chain couples TRBV5-5 to TRBJ1-1, with 12 bases fitting TRBD1. The CDR3 spans 16 residues. After removal of 1 base from V and 11 bases from J, the junction contained 12 bases not matched to a gene. Germline V CDR1 and CDR2: SGHKS, YYEKEE (reference sequence). CDR3 coding DNA: TGTGCCAGCAGCTTGCATTGGGGACAGGGGGCGCGGGGGGCTTTCTTT. This encodes CASSLHWGQGARGAFF.

V and J are TRBV9 and TRBJ2-7; 7 bases align to TRBD2. After removal of 0 bases from V and 4 bases from J, the junction contained 10 bases not matched to a gene. The CDR3 runs to 16 residues. Germline CDR1 is SGDLS and CDR2 is YYNGEE. CDR3: CASSVEGAGTVYEQYF. The CDR3 DNA follows: TGTGCCAGCAGCGTAGAGGGAGCGGGAACGGTATACGAGCAGTACTTC.

The chain has TRBV6-1 and TRBJ1-5; no firm D call. This CDR3 spans 16 amino acids. With 4 bases removed from V and 7 bases from J, the gap between germline ends came to 20 bases. Germline CDR1 and CDR2: MNHNS and SASEGT. The CDR3 spells CASSVDWALEYQPQHF. The CDR3 region has the DNA TGTGCCAGCAGTGTCGATTGGGCCCTCGAATACCAGCCCCAGCATTTT.

This sequence joins TRBV15 and TRBJ1-2; 8 bases map to TRBD1. The V segment lost 3 bases and the J segment 4 bases; nucleotides outside the gene matches: 4. Germline assignment: CDR1 LNHNV and CDR2 YYDKDF (reference sequence). The CDR3 runs 14 residues. In DNA, the CDR3 is TGTGCCACCAGCAGGGATACAGGGGGCTATGGCTACACCTTC. Its translation is CATSRDTGGYGYTF.

This clone was observed a single time. The chain combines TRBV5-1 with TRBJ2-7; weak D call: TRBD1 (5 bases). Trimming removed 3 bases at V and 3 bases at J, with 10 bases between. The CDR3 has 13 residues. The germline V gene has CDR1 SGHRS and CDR2 YFSETQ. The DNA for the CDR3 is TGCGCCAGCAGCTCAGGGAATGACTACGAGCAGTACTTC. As protein: CASSSGNDYEQYF.

The V and J genes are TRBV4-1 and TRBJ1-3; 9 positions match TRBD1. The CDR3 covers 15 residues. Losses at the gene ends were 5 bases for V and 3 bases for J; bases not matched to a gene: 5. Germline-derived CDR1 and CDR2 are MGHRA and YSYEKL. The CDR3 coding sequence is TGCGCCAGCAGCTTGGGACAGGGCGATGGAAACACCATATATTTT. Translating it yields CASSLGQGDGNTIYF.

The gene calls are TRBV28 and TRBJ1-1, with TRBD1 as a possible D gene (5 bases). Trimming cost V 5 bases and J 7 bases, with 11 bases left between them. This CDR3 is built from 12 residues. CDR1 and CDR2 (germline): MDHEN, SYDVKM. CDR3 in DNA: TGTGCCAGCAGTAGACAGCCCCTTGAAGCTTTCTTT. This translates into CASSRQPLEAFF.

The rearrangement links TRBV6-5 to TRBJ1-5; D possibly corresponds to TRBD1 (5 bases). The CDR3 has 13 residues. CDR1 is MNHEY and CDR2 is SVGAGI in the germline V gene. V shed 7 bases and J shed 7 bases, with 14 bases lying between them. CDR3 sequence: CASNTGAVQPQHF. CDR3 sequence (DNA): TGTGCCAGCAACACAGGCGCCGTACAGCCCCAGCATTTT.

This chain links TRBV7-6 with TRBJ2-3; perhaps TRBD1 as D (5 bases). The germline V gene encodes CDR1 SGHVS and CDR2 FNYEAQ. This CDR3 has 15 residues. V dropped 5 bases and J dropped 8 bases, with 20 bases sitting between them. Written as DNA, the CDR3 is TGTGCCAGCAGCCCGTCGTCAGGACAAGGAGTTACGCAGTATTTT. This sequence encodes CASSPSSGQGVTQYF.

The chain combines TRBV19 with TRBJ2-7; 9 bases map to TRBD1. The junction had 3 bases not matched to a gene; V was cut back by 7 bases and J by 5 bases. From germline, CDR1 is LNHDA and CDR2 SQIVND (reference sequence). The CDR3 has 12 amino acids. The CDR3 loop is CASTRTGDEQYF. The CDR3, as DNA: TGTGCCAGTACCCGGACAGGGGACGAGCAGTACTTC.

This chain's CDR3 is CASSRQGAYTEAFF. DNA for the CDR3: TGTGCCAGCAGCCGACAGGGGGCTTACACTGAAGCTTTCTTT. The J gene is TRBJ1-1, the V gene TRBV5-5; 10 positions match TRBD1. The V gene's germline CDR1 is SGHKS and CDR2 YYEKEE (reference sequence). V trimming: 4 bases; J trimming: 3 bases; junction bases outside the gene matches: 3. The CDR3 consists of 14 residues. Combining the CDR3 with reference TRBV5-5 and TRBJ1-1 gives the whole variable domain DAGVTQSPTHLIKTRGQQVTLRCSPISGHKSVSWYQQVLGQGPQFIFQYYEKEERGRGNFPDRFSARQFPNYSSELNVNALLLGDSALYLCASSRQGAYTEAFFGQGTRLTVV.

In the case of this clone: One end of the junction is discordant with germline, which a read error may explain. This chain links TRBV10-3 with TRBJ1-3; D ambiguous. Germline lookup yields CDR1 ENHRY and CDR2 SYGVKD. This CDR3 is 12 amino acids long. The CDR3 reads CAISESLRRVGF. The CDR3 DNA reads as TGTGCCATCAGTGAGTCGCTTCGACGGGTTGGGTTT.

This chain joins TRBV5-1 and TRBJ2-5; the D is unclear. The germline V gene encodes CDR1 SGHRS and CDR2 YFSETQ. V lost 7 bases and J lost 1, with 14 bases in between. This CDR3 is 14 amino acids long. The CDR3 sequence: CASYPQASQETQYF. The CDR3 bases are TGCGCCAGCTACCCTCAGGCCTCCCAAGAGACCCAGTACTTC.